This TCR beta chain was observed in a study of T-cell reconstitution after alpha-beta-depleted transplantation in children. For TCRbeta, the library was prepared with unique molecular identifiers. Each CDR3 protein is one row after TCRdb ran MiXCR on the PCR reads. The sample yields 250,000 to 300,000 distinct CDR3 sequences, 10% seen once. This clonotype was detected only a few times. V was shortened by 3 bases and J by 0 bases, with 6 bases between the two germline ends. CDR3 length equals 14 residues. This receptor was identified in a boy less than two years old with acute myeloid leukemia, due to receive a stem cell transplant. The chain joins TRBV12-3 or TRBV12-4 to TRBJ1-3, with D hard to call. This specimen consisted of PBMCs, obtained before TCRalphabeta/CD19-depleted stem cell transplant. This chain's CDR3 is CASSLYTSGNTIYF. The DNA of the CDR3 is TGTGCCAGCAGTTTGTACACCTCTGGAAACACCATATATTTT.